Sequencing of this T cell receptor (beta chain) was carried out in a study of CD8+CD57+ T cells in acquired aplastic anemia. CDR3 length equals 13 residues. The germline CDR1 and CDR2 sequences are SNHLY and FYNNEI. V lost 11 bases, J lost 5 bases, and 9 bases stayed unmatched. Genomic DNA templated the TCR beta VDJ and CDR3 profiling. MiXCR, applied by TCRdb to the reads, yields one record per CDR3 protein. This sample has roughly 150,000 distinct CDR3 sequences, with around half found just once. All sequencing subjects had displayed CD8+CD57+ cell expansion on flow cytometry. The chain uses TRBV2 and TRBJ2-7; TRBD1 matches at 10 bases. The receptor was derived from a human donor with aplastic anemia. Sequenced: sorted CD4+, CD8+, or CD8+CD57+ T cells (not recorded which) from PBMCs. The chain's CDR3 is CAGYSGTGDEQYF. CDR3 DNA sequence: TGTGCCGGGTATTCCGGGACAGGGGACGAGCAGTACTTC.